This T cell receptor beta chain was retrieved from a study of blood T cell repertoires in COVID-19. Study information: COVID-19 samples, acute and convalescent, were from the United States, Italy and Spain. Sample material is recorded as cDNA or gDNA derived from T cells, B-cell-depleted T cells, or PBMCs.

In the original analysis: Quantification of nucleated cells was approximated via reference gene primer amplification. Profiling relied on immunoSEQ multiplex PCR, and the TCRdb table lists in-frame clones only, not all of them. The V and J calls and the clone size are those of that table, but D and trimming were determined from the DNA. The table lists 80,000 to 100,000 clones, about nine tenths of them singletons. The receptor was isolated from a human donor with active COVID-19. The donor label of this sample is uncertain. Sequencing was carried out using peripheral blood.

The CDR3 loop reads CASSLEARIAEAFF. CDR3 in DNA: TGTGCCAGCAGCTTAGAGGCGCGGATCGCTGAAGCTTTCTTT. The J gene is TRBJ1-1, the V gene TRBV7-9; no clear D gene. The V gene lost 1 base and the J gene lost 6 bases, with 12 bases spanning the gap. The CDR3 contains 14 residues. Looked up from germline, CDR1 is SEHNR and CDR2 is FQNEAQ (reference sequence).